This section outlines one TCR beta chain sequence together with its context. Per the authors' pipeline: By means of reference gene primer amplification, nucleated cell counts were estimated. Measured with immunoSEQ multiplex PCR; TCRdb has only the in-frame clones, and not every one. V, J and clone size derive from that table, while D and trimming were established from the DNA sequence. The data contain some 46,000 clones, 85% of them seen just once; the ten biggest clones take up 6.5%. These data come from a study of blood T cell repertoires in COVID-19. Turning to the study itself: Samples representing acute and convalescent COVID-19 were sourced from the United States, Italy and Spain.

The germline CDR1 and CDR2 sequences are GTSNPN and SVGIG (reference sequence). This CDR3 contains 15 residues. V shed 5 bases and J 5 bases; nucleotides not matched to a gene: 12. The TCR originated in a man in his 60s with acute or convalescent COVID-19. Sequencing was carried out using peripheral blood. The gene calls are TRBV30 and TRBJ2-7, with 10 bases aligning to TRBD1. CDR3 in DNA: TGTGCCTGGCATTCCGGGACAGGGGTCCGGGACGAGCAGTACTTC. Its protein product is CAWHSGTGVRDEQYF.